This T cell receptor beta chain was documented in a study of beta chain features in type 1 diabetes. Findings and limits, study-wide: Resolution of whether HLA type affects TCRB rearrangement was not achieved here. A moderate, significant TCRB CDR3 shortening appeared in type 1 diabetes across four CD4+ subsets.

As concerns this clone: The antigen remains unidentified.

The sequenced template was cDNA made from the entire isolated RNA. It was found that naive, central memory and regulatory T cell samples averaged about 3.4 million reads. Profiling relied on immunoSEQ multiplex PCR, and the TCRdb table lists in-frame clones only, not all of them. The repertoire consists of 640,000 or so clones, with over 11% occurring once and the leading ten covering approximately 0.039%. This CDR3 comprises 13 residues. V lost 10 bases and J lost 7, with 17 bases in between. This chain joins TRBV23-1 and TRBJ1-5; D not certain. TRBV23-1 is labeled an ORF, and its function is uncertain. The source is a man between 18 and 35 years old with type 1 diabetes. The sample consisted of naive CD4+ T cells from blood. DNA of the CDR3: TGCGCCACAAAGGTTAGGGTTGACCAGCCCCAGCATTTT. As protein: CATKVRVDQPQHF.